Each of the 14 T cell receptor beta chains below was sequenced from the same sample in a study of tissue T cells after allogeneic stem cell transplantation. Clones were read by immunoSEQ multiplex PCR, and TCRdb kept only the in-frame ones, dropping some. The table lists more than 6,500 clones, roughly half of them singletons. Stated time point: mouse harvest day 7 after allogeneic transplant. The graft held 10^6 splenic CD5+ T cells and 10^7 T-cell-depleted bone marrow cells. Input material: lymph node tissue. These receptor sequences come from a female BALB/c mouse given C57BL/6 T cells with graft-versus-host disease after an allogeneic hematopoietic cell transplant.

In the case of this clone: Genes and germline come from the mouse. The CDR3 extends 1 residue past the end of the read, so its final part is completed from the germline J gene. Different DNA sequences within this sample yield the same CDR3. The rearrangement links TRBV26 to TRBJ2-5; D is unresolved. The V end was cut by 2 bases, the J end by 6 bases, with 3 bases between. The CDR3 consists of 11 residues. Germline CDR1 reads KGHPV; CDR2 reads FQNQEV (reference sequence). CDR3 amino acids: CASSLRDTQYF. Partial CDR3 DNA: TGTGCCAGCAGTCTGAGGGACACCCAGTAC. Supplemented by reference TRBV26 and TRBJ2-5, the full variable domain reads NSKVIQTPRYLVKGQGQKAKMRCIPEKGHPVVFWYQQNKNNEFKFLINFQNQEVLQQIDMTEKRFSAECPSNSPCSLEIQSSEAGDSALYLCASSLRDTQYFGPGTRLLVL.

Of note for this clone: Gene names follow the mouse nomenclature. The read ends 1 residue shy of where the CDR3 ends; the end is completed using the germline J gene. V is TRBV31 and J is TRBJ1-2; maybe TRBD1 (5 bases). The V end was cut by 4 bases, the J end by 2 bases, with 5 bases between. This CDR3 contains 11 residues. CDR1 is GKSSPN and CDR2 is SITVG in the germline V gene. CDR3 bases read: TGTGCCTGGACAGGGAACTCCGACTACACC. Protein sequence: CAWTGNSDYT. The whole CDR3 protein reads CAWTGNSDYTF.

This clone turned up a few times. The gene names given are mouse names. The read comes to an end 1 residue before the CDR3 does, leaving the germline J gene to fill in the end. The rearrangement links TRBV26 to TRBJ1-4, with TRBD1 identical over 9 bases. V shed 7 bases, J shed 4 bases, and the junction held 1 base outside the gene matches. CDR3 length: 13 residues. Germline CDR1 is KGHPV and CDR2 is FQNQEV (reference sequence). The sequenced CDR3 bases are TGTGCCAGCACGGACAGGGGCAACGAAAGATTATTT. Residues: CASTDRGNERLF. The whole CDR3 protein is CASTDRGNERLFF.

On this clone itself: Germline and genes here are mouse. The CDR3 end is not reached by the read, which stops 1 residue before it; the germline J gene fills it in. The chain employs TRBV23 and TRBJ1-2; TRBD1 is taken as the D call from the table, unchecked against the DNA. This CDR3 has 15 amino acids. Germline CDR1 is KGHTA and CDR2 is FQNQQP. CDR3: CSSSHGTGRNSDYTF. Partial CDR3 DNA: TGCTCCAGCAGTCACGGGACAGGGAGGAACTCCGACTACACC.

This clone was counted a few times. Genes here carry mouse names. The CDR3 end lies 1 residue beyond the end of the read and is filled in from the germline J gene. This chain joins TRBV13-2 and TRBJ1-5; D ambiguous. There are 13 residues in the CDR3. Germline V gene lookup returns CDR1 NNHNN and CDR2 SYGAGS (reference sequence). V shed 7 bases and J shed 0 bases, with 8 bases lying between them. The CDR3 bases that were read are TGTGCCAGCAACACAAATAACAACCAGGCTCCGCTT. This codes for CASNTNNNQAPL. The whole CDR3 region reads CASNTNNNQAPLF.

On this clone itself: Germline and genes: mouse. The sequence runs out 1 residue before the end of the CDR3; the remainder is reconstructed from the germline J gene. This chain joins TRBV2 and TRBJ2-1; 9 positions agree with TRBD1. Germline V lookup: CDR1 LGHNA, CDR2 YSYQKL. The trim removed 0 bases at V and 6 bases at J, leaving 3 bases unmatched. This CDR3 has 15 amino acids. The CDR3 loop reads CASSQEGTGFAEQFF. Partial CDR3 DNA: TGTGCCAGCAGCCAAGAAGGGACAGGGTTTGCTGAGCAGTTC.

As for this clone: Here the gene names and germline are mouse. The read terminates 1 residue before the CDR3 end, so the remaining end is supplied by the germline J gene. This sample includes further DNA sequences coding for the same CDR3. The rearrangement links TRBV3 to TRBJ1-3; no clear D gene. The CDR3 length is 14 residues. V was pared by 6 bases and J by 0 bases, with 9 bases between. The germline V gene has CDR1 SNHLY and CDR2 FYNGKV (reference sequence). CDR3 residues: CASSLLNSGNTLYF. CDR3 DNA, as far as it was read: TGTGCCAGCAGTTTACTGAATTCTGGAAATACGCTCTAT.

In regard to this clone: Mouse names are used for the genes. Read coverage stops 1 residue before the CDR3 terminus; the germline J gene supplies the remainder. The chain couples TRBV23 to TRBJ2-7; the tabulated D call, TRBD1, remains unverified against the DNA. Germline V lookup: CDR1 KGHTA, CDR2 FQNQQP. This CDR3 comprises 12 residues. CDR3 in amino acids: CSSSPNSYEQYF. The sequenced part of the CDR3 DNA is TGCTCCAGCAGTCCCAACTCCTATGAACAGTAC.

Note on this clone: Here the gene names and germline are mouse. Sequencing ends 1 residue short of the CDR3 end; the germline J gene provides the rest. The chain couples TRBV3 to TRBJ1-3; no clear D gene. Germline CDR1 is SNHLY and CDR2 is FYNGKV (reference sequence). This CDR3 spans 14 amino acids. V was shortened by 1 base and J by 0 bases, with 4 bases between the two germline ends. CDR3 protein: CASSLGGSGNTLYF. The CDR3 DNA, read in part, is TGTGCCAGCAGCTTAGGTGGTTCTGGAAATACGCTCTAT.

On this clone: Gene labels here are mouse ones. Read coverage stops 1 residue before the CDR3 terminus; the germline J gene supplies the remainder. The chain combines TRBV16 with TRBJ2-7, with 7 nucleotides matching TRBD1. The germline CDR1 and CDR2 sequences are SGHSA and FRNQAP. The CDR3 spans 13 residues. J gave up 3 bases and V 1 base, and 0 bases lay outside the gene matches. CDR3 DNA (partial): TGTGCAAGCAGCTTAGGACAGGGCTATGAACAGTAC. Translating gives CASSLGQGYEQY. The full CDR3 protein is CASSLGQGYEQYF.

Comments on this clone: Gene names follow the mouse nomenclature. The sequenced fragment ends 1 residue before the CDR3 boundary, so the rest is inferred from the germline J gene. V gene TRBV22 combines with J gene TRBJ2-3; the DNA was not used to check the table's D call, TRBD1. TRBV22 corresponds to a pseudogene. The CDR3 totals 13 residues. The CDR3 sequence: CARRGSSAETLYF. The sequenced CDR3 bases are TGTGCCCGAAGGGGGTCTAGTGCAGAAACGCTGTAT.

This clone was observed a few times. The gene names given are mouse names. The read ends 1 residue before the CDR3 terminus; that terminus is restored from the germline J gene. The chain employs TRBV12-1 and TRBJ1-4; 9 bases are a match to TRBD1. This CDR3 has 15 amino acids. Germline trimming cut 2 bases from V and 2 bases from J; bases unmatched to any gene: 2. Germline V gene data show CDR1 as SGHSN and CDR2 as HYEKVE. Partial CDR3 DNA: TGTGCCAGCTCTCCGGGGACAGGGTCCAACGAAAGATTATTT. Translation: CASSPGTGSNERLF. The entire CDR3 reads CASSPGTGSNERLFF.

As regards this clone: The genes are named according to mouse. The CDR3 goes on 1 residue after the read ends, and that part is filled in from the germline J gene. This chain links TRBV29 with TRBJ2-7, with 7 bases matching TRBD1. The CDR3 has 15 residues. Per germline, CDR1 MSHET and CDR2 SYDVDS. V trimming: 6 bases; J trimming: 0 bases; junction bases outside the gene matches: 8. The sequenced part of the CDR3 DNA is TGTGCTAGCAGCCTTCCGGGACAGAGCTCCTATGAACAGTAC. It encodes CASSLPGQSSYEQY. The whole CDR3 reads CASSLPGQSSYEQYF.

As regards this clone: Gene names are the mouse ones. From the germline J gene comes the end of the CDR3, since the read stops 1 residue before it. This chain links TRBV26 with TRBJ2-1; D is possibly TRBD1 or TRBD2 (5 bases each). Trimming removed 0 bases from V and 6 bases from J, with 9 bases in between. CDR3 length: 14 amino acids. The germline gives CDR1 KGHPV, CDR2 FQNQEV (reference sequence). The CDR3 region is CASSLSGDGAEQFF. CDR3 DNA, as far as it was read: TGTGCCAGCAGTCTGTCGGGGGACGGTGCTGAGCAGTTC. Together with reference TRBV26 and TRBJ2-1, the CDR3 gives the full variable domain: NSKVIQTPRYLVKGQGQKAKMRCIPEKGHPVVFWYQQNKNNEFKFLINFQNQEVLQQIDMTEKRFSAECPSNSPCSLEIQSSEAGDSALYLCASSLSGDGAEQFFGPGTRLTVL.